This T cell receptor (beta chain) was obtained from a study of blood T cell repertoires in COVID-19. As for the study in general: The United States, Italy and Spain were the sources of the acute and convalescent COVID-19 samples.

The germline V and J ends were trimmed by 3 bases and 0 bases, with 19 bases remaining between them. The CDR3 runs to 18 residues. CDR1 SGHNT and CDR2 YYREEE come from the germline V gene (reference sequence). Profiled with immunoSEQ multiplex PCR; TCRdb holds only in-frame clones, not every one. Counted here are approximately 190,000 clones, roughly 79% occurring once; the ten biggest clones make up 6.9%. The sequencing sample was made of peripheral blood. The J gene is TRBJ1-3, the V gene TRBV5-4; no clear D. This receptor was identified in a human donor with acute or convalescent COVID-19. The donor label of this sample is uncertain. The CDR3 loop is CASSSGSDRLSSGNTIYF. The DNA of the CDR3 is TGTGCCAGCAGCTCGGGGTCCGACCGACTGAGCTCTGGAAACACCATATATTTT.